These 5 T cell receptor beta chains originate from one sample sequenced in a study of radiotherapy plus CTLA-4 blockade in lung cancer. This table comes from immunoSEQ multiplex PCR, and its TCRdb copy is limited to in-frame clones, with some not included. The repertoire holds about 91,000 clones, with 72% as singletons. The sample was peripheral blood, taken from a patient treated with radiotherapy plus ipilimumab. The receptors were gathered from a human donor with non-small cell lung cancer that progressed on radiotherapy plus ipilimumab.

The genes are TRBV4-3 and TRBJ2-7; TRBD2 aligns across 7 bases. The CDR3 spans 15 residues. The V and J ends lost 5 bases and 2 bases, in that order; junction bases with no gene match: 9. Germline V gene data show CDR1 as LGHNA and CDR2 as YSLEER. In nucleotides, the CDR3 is TGCGCCAGCAGCACCTATGGGGGAGGGCCCTACGAGCAGTACTTC. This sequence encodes CASSTYGGGPYEQYF.

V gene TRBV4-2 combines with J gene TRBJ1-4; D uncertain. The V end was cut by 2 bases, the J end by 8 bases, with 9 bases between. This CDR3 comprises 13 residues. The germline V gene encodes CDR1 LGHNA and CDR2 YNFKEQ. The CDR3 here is CASSQLRREKLFF. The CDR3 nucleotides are TGTGCCAGCAGCCAACTCAGGAGGGAAAAACTGTTTTTT.

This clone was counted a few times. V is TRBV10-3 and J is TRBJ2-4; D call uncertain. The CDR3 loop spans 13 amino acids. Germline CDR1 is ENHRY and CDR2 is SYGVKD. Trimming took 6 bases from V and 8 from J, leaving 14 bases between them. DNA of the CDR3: TGTGCCATCAGAGACCAGAGCCGGGACATTCAGTACTTC. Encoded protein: CAIRDQSRDIQYF.

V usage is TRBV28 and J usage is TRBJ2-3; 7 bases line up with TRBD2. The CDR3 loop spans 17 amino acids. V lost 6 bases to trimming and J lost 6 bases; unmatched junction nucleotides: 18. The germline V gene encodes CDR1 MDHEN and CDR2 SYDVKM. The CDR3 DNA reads TGTGCCAGCAGCCCTCGGACCAGCTCAGGGCGGGGGGATACGCAGTATTTT. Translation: CASSPRTSSGRGDTQYF.

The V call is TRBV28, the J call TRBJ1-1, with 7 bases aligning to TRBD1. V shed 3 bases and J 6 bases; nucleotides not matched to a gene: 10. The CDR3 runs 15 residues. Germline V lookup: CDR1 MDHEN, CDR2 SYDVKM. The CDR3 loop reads CASSFHGLQGAEAFF. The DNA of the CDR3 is TGTGCCAGCAGTTTTCACGGACTCCAGGGGGCTGAAGCTTTCTTT.